This T cell receptor (beta chain) was observed in a study of blood T cell repertoires in COVID-19. Across the study: Collection of acute and convalescent COVID-19 samples took place in the United States, Italy and Spain. PBMCs, B-cell-depleted T cells, or T cells provided the cDNA or gDNA that made up the material.

Per the study methods: Estimation of nucleated cell counts was performed using reference gene primer amplification. Clones were read by immunoSEQ multiplex PCR, and TCRdb kept only the in-frame ones, dropping some. V, J and clone size derive from that table, while D and trimming were established from the DNA sequence. The table records a few hundred thousand clones, approximately 80% of them present only once. The CDR3 contains 16 residues. CDR1 and CDR2 from the germline V gene are MGHRA and YSYEKL. V shed 4 bases, J shed 5 bases, and the junction held 9 bases outside the gene matches. Sequences were obtained from peripheral blood. The origin of this receptor is a woman aged 50 to 65 with acute or convalescent COVID-19. V usage is TRBV4-1 and J usage is TRBJ2-1, with 9 bases matching TRBD2. The DNA of the CDR3 is TGCGCCAGCAGCCGTTACTTAGCGGGGGCCAACAATGAGCAGTTCTTC. Its protein product is CASSRYLAGANNEQFF.